These 8 T cell receptor beta chains were sequenced from one sample in a study of T cell responses to AZD1222 COVID-19 vaccine. Assay: immunoSEQ multiplex PCR; the TCRdb copy retains only in-frame clones and omits some. Among 90,000 to 130,000 clones listed, 94% were seen once. The sample in question was peripheral blood, obtained 28 days after the second AZD1222 dose. Every receptor here comes from an adult who received the AZD1222 COVID-19 vaccine.

The CDR3 bases are TGTGCCACCCGACAGGGAATATACTATGGCTACACCTTC. It encodes CATRQGIYYGYTF. V is TRBV6-5 and J is TRBJ1-2; 7 bases map to TRBD1. Trimming cost V 10 bases and J 3 bases; bases outside gene matches: 8. The CDR3 loop spans 13 amino acids. Per germline, CDR1 MNHEY and CDR2 SVGAGI.

V and J are TRBV28 and TRBJ2-7, with 9 bases fitting TRBD1. CDR3 length equals 15 residues. V dropped 5 bases and J dropped 5; count of bases not matched to a gene: 10. Germline V gene data show CDR1 as MDHEN and CDR2 as SYDVKM. As DNA, the CDR3 is TGTGCCAGCAGTGGTACCGGGACAGGGCTCCACGAGCAGTACTTC. This translates into CASSGTGTGLHEQYF.

The CDR3 DNA reads as TGTGCCAGCAGCGTCGAAGGACAGAGAAATTCACCCCTCCACTTT. Amino acid sequence: CASSVEGQRNSPLHF. The chain employs TRBV5-5 and TRBJ1-6; a possible D gene is TRBD1 (6 bases). The ends were cut back, 4 bases at V and 7 bases at J, with 15 bases in the middle. The CDR3 is 15 residues long. Germline V CDR1 and CDR2: SGHKS, YYEKEE (reference sequence).

This rearrangement joins TRBV5-4 to TRBJ2-1; 8 bases map to TRBD2. This CDR3 contains 15 residues. Trimming took 2 bases from V and 6 from J; bases not matched to a gene: 7. The germline gives CDR1 SGHNT, CDR2 YYREEE (reference sequence). CDR3: CASSFSTGGPNEQFF. The CDR3 coding sequence is TGTGCCAGCAGCTTCTCGACGGGGGGGCCCAATGAGCAGTTCTTC.

The chain employs TRBV5-5 and TRBJ2-6; D unresolved. The V gene's germline CDR1 is SGHKS and CDR2 YYEKEE (reference sequence). The CDR3 is made up of 15 amino acids. V lost 2 bases, J lost 4 bases, and 10 bases lay in between. Here the CDR3 DNA reads TGTGCCAGCAGCTTCCCTTTCCAAGGGGCCAACGTCCTGACTTTC. Encoded protein: CASSFPFQGANVLTF.

This chain links TRBV18 with TRBJ1-1; D is unclear. The V gene's germline CDR1 is KGHSH and CDR2 LQKENI. The V gene lost 6 bases and the J gene lost 1 base, with 12 bases spanning the gap. The CDR3 runs 14 residues. The CDR3 coding sequence is TGTGCCAGCTCCCCCCGGCACCCGAACACTGAAGCTTTCTTT. Amino acid sequence: CASSPRHPNTEAFF.

The chain has TRBV5-1 and TRBJ2-3; 14 bases fit TRBD2. Per germline, CDR1 SGHRS and CDR2 YFSETQ. Trimming cost V 4 bases and J 4 bases; bases outside gene matches: 8. The CDR3 length is 17 residues. The CDR3 loop reads CASSPTSGRAPADTQYF. CDR3 nucleotides: TGCGCCAGCAGCCCGACTAGCGGGAGGGCCCCGGCAGATACGCAGTATTTT. Using reference TRBV5-1 and TRBJ2-3 for the parts outside the CDR3, the full variable domain is KAGVTQTPRYLIKTRGQQVTLSCSPISGHRSVSWYQQTPGQGLQFLFEYFSETQRNKGNFPGRFSGRQFSNSRSEMNVSTLELGDSALYLCASSPTSGRAPADTQYFGPGTRLTVL.

The rearrangement links TRBV27 to TRBJ2-1, with D possibly matching TRBD1 (5 bases). Germline V lookup: CDR1 MNHEY, CDR2 SMNVEV (reference sequence). This CDR3 contains 14 residues. V gave up 3 bases and J gave up 8 bases, with 14 bases separating them. CDR3 sequence (DNA): TGTGCCAGCAGTTTGGTGCAGGGCCTCGATGAGCAGTTCTTC. This translates into CASSLVQGLDEQFF.